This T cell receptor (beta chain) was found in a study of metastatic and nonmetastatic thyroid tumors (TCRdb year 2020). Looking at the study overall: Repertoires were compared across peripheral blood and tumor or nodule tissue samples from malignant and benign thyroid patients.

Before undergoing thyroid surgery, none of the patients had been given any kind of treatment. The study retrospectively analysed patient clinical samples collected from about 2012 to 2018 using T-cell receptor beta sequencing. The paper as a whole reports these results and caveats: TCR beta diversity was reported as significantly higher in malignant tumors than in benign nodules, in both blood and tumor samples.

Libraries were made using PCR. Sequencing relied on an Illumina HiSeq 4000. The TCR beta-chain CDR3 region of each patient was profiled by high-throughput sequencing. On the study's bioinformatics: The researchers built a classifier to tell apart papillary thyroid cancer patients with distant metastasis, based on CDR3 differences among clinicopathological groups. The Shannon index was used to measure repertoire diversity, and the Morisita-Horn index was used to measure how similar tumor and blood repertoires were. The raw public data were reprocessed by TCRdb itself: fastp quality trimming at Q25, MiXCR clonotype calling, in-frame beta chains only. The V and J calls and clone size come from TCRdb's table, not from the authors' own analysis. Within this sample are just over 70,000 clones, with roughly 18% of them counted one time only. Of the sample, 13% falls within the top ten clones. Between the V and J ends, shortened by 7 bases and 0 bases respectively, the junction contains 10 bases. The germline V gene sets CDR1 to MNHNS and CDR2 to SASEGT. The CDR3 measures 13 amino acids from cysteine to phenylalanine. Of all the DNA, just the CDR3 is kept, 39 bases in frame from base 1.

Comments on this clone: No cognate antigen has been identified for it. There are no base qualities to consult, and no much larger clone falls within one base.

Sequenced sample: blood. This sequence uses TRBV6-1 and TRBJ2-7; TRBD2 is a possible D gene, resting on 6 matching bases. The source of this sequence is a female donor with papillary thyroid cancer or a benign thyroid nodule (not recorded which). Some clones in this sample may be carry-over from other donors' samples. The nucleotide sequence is TGTGCCAGCACCCCGACTAGCTCCTACGAGCAGTACTTC. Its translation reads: CASTPTSSYEQYF.